One and the same sample provided the 11 T cell receptor beta chains below, sequenced in a study of blood T cell repertoires in COVID-19. The repertoire was sequenced with immunoSEQ multiplex PCR; TCRdb's copy has only in-frame clones and lacks some. The data show 150,000 to 200,000 clones, about 84% seen once. Sequenced: peripheral blood. All receptors derive from a person aged 70 to 85 with COVID-19, enrolled during active disease.

V gene TRBV2 combines with J gene TRBJ2-7; no definite D call. The CDR3 loop spans 14 amino acids. Germline V lookup: CDR1 SNHLY, CDR2 FYNNEI. The germline V and J ends were trimmed by 6 bases and 1 base, with 13 bases remaining between them. CDR3 sequence (DNA): TGTGCCAGCAGAATTGCACAGCTTTCCTACGAGCAGTACTTC. Its translation: CASRIAQLSYEQYF.

The genes are TRBV7-9 and TRBJ1-2, with D perhaps matching TRBD1 (5 bases). Per germline, CDR1 SEHNR and CDR2 FQNEAQ (reference sequence). Trimming removed 1 base at V and 4 bases at J, with 13 bases between. This CDR3 region has 15 residues. The CDR3 nucleotides read TGTGCCAGCAGCTTAGATGGAGGGACGGGCTATGGCTACACCTTC. This encodes CASSLDGGTGYGYTF.

V is TRBV11-2 and J is TRBJ1-5; no clear D gene. CDR1 is SGHAT, CDR2 FQNNGV, per germline. The ends were cut back, 2 bases at V and 9 bases at J, with 11 bases in the middle. This CDR3 has 13 residues. The CDR3 nucleotides are TGTGCCAGCAGCTTAAGCGGGTCTCGGCCCCAGCATTTT. It codes for CASSLSGSRPQHF.

Remarks on this clone: Other DNA sequences from this sample encode an identical CDR3 as well. The chain recombines TRBV3-1 (or the pseudogene TRBV3-2) with TRBJ1-2, with D unresolved. Trimming pared 0 bases from V and 8 bases from J, leaving 7 bases between. Germline V gene lookup returns CDR1 LGHDT and CDR2 YNNKEL (reference sequence). The CDR3 loop spans 12 amino acids. The CDR3 is CASSQDPGGYTF. CDR3 nucleotides: TGTGCCAGCAGCCAAGATCCGGGGGGCTACACCTTC.

J is TRBJ2-3 and V is TRBV29-1, with D perhaps matching TRBD2 (5 bases). Trimming stripped 5 bases from V and 5 bases from J, with 11 bases between. The CDR3 has 12 amino acids. CDR1 and CDR2 (germline): SQVTM, ANQGSEA. CDR3 sequence (DNA): TGCAGCGTTTGGAGGTGGGGAGATACGCAGTATTTT. It is translated as CSVWRWGDTQYF.

This chain uses TRBV19 with TRBJ1-5; weak D call: TRBD1 (6 bases). This CDR3 is built from 15 residues. The germline gives CDR1 LNHDA, CDR2 SQIVND (reference sequence). Trimming cost V 7 bases and J 2 bases, with 15 bases left between them. The CDR3 spells CASNPIQGRNQPQHF. CDR3 in DNA: TGTGCCAGTAACCCAATACAGGGACGCAATCAGCCCCAGCATTTT. The variable domain in full, completed from reference TRBV19 and TRBJ1-5, reads DGGITQSPKYLFRKEGQNVTLSCEQNLNHDAMYWYRQDPGQGLRLIYYSQIVNDFQKGDIAEGYSVSREKKESFPLTVTSAQKNPTAFYLCASNPIQGRNQPQHFGDGTRLSIL.

V and J are TRBV19 and TRBJ2-7, with 13 bases identical to TRBD2. Germline V gene data show CDR1 as LNHDA and CDR2 as SQIVND (reference sequence). The CDR3 length is 16 residues. Unmatched junction bases numbered 9, after V lost 4 bases and J lost 6 bases. The CDR3 reads CASSTILAGGPAEQYF. The CDR3 DNA reads TGTGCCAGTAGTACTATACTAGCGGGGGGGCCTGCCGAGCAGTACTTC.

The gene calls are TRBV9 and TRBJ2-7, with D possibly matching TRBD1 (6 bases). The length of the CDR3 is 16 residues. Germline V lookup: CDR1 SGDLS, CDR2 YYNGEE. Trimming shortened V by 0 bases and J by 1 base, and 14 bases separated the two germline ends. The CDR3 sequence is CASSVGTGLGSYEQYF. The CDR3 bases are TGTGCCAGCAGCGTAGGAACAGGGTTAGGGTCCTACGAGCAGTACTTC.

The chain recombines TRBV4-1 with TRBJ2-6, with 9 bases fitting TRBD2. The length of the CDR3 is 18 residues. Unmatched junction bases numbered 6, after V lost 3 bases and J lost 0 bases. The germline gives CDR1 MGHRA, CDR2 YSYEKL. CDR3 amino acids: CASSHLAGSPSGANVLTF. The DNA of the CDR3 is TGCGCCAGCAGCCACCTAGCGGGATCCCCCTCTGGGGCCAACGTCCTGACTTTC.

The chain couples TRBV2 to TRBJ1-2; unclear D gene. V dropped 6 bases and J dropped 4 bases, with 15 bases sitting between them. The germline gives CDR1 SNHLY, CDR2 FYNNEI. There are 14 residues in the CDR3. The CDR3 bases are TGTGCCAGCAGCCTCAGCGGGGATGTCTATGGCTACACCTTC. Translating it yields CASSLSGDVYGYTF.

The chain is built from TRBV19 and TRBJ1-5; possibly TRBD1 for D (6 bases). The V gene's germline CDR1 is LNHDA and CDR2 SQIVND (reference sequence). The CDR3 length is 13 residues. V was trimmed by 2 bases and J by 8 bases, leaving 10 bases between them. In DNA form, the CDR3 reads TGTGCCAGTAGTATACACAGGGACGAGCCCCAGCATTTT. Translated, it gives CASSIHRDEPQHF.